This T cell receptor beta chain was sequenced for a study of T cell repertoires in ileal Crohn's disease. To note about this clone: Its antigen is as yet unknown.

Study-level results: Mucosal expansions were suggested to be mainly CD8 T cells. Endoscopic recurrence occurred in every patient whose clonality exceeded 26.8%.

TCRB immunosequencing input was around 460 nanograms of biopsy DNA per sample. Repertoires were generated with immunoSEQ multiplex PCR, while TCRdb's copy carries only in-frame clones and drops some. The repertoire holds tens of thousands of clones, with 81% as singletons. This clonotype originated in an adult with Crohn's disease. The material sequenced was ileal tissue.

The DNA of the CDR3 is TGTGCCAGCAAGAACAGGGGAGGACCCGGGGAGCTGTTTTTT. Translated: CASKNRGGPGELFF. The chain combines TRBV11-2 with TRBJ2-2; possibly TRBD1 for D (7 bases). The CDR3 has 14 residues. With 7 bases removed from V and 6 bases from J, the gap between germline ends came to 15 bases. Germline lookup yields CDR1 SGHAT and CDR2 FQNNGV.